These T cell receptor beta chains were read from a single sample in a study of blood T cell repertoires in COVID-19. Assay: immunoSEQ multiplex PCR; the TCRdb copy retains only in-frame clones and omits some. The sample includes about 330,000 clones, 88% of them seen just once. The sequenced material came from peripheral blood. The receptors here all came from a woman aged 45-65 years with active or convalescent COVID-19. CDR3s include the opening cysteine and the closing phenylalanine or tryptophan. A D gene is named only where the DNA matches it firmly. Size values are once, few and many counts, or a class for expanded clones, and some rows have none.

size: NA
D: NA
V: TRBV19
J: TRBJ2-1
CDR3: CASSIPGNNEQFF
DNA: TGTGCCAGTAGTATCCCAGGCAACAATGAGCAGTTCTTC

size: NA
D: NA
V: TRBV5-4
J: TRBJ1-1
CDR3: CASSFISTGWGTEAFF
DNA: TGTGCCAGCAGCTTCATAAGTACAGGGTGGGGGACTGAAGCTTTCTTT

size: NA
D: NA
V: TRBV3-1/TRBV3-2
J: TRBJ1-3
CDR3: CASSQEFVFSGNTIYF
DNA: TGTGCCAGCAGCCAAGAGTTCGTATTCTCTGGAAACACCATATATTTT

size: NA
D: NA
V: TRBV4-1
J: TRBJ2-5
CDR3: CASSQGQNKETQYF
DNA: TGCGCCAGCAGCCAAGGACAGAACAAAGAGACCCAGTACTTC

size: NA
D: TRBD1
V: TRBV3-1/TRBV3-2
J: TRBJ1-2
CDR3: CASSQGQGANGYTF
DNA: TGTGCCAGCAGCCAAGGTCAGGGGGCGAATGGCTACACCTTC

size: NA
D: TRBD2
V: TRBV11-2
J: TRBJ2-7
CDR3: CASSPLREGEQYF
DNA: TGTGCCAGCAGCCCGTTAAGGGAGGGCGAGCAGTACTTC

size: NA
D: NA
V: TRBV3-1/TRBV3-2
J: TRBJ1-2
CDR3: CASSQEFSQGNYGYTF
DNA: TGTGCCAGCAGCCAAGAGTTTTCCCAGGGTAACTATGGCTACACCTTC

size: NA
D: TRBD2
V: TRBV30
J: TRBJ2-7
CDR3: CAGGGAGGPWTYEQYF
DNA: TGTGCCGGGGGTGGAGCGGGAGGGCCTTGGACCTACGAGCAGTACTTC

size: NA
D: TRBD2
V: TRBV19
J: TRBJ2-1
CDR3: CASSAGGNYNEQFF
DNA: TGTGCCAGCTCAGCGGGAGGGAACTACAATGAGCAGTTCTTC

size: NA
D: NA
V: TRBV4-1
J: TRBJ1-3
CDR3: CASSSRDSGNTIYF
DNA: TGCGCCAGCAGCTCCCGGGACTCTGGAAACACCATATATTTT

size: NA
D: TRBD1
V: TRBV28
J: TRBJ1-2
CDR3: CASRTGQGYGYTF
DNA: TGTGCCAGCCGCACGGGACAGGGATATGGCTACACCTTC

size: NA
D: NA
V: TRBV11-2
J: TRBJ2-3
CDR3: CASRFTGGTSSTDTQYF
DNA: TGTGCCAGCAGGTTCACGGGCGGGACGTCTAGCACAGATACGCAGTATTTT

size: NA
D: NA
V: TRBV6-6
J: TRBJ1-1
CDR3: CASNPQNTEAFF
DNA: TGTGCCAGCAATCCCCAGAACACTGAAGCTTTCTTT

size: NA
D: NA
V: TRBV19
J: TRBJ1-2
CDR3: CASSIGAQAVYTF
DNA: TGTGCCAGTAGTATAGGAGCACAGGCTGTGTACACCTTC

size: NA
D: NA
V: TRBV28
J: TRBJ2-7
CDR3: CASSHRPETTYEQYF
DNA: TGTGCCAGCAGTCATAGGCCCGAGACTACCTACGAGCAGTACTTC

size: NA
D: NA
V: TRBV28
J: TRBJ2-4
CDR3: CASSFRRDVKNIQYF
DNA: TGTGCCAGCAGTTTCCGCAGGGATGTCAAAAACATTCAGTACTTC

size: NA
D: TRBD1
V: TRBV15
J: TRBJ1-3
CDR3: CATSRGYRGGSGTIYF
DNA: TGTGCCACCAGCAGGGGATACAGGGGCGGGTCTGGGACCATATATTTT

size: NA
D: NA
V: TRBV11-2
J: TRBJ1-6
CDR3: CASSLEGSSPLHF
DNA: TGTGCCAGCAGCTTAGAAGGGAGTTCACCCCTCCACTTT

size: NA
D: NA
V: TRBV3-1/TRBV3-2
J: TRBJ1-3
CDR3: CASSLGLGNTIYF
DNA: TGTGCCAGCAGCCTTGGACTTGGAAACACCATATATTTT

size: NA
D: NA
V: TRBV6-4
J: TRBJ2-6
CDR3: CASSEANSGANVLTF
DNA: TGTGCCAGCAGTGAAGCTAACTCTGGGGCCAACGTCCTGACTTTC

size: NA
D: NA
V: TRBV7-2
J: TRBJ1-6
CDR3: CASSLYAGNSPLHF
DNA: TGTGCCAGCAGCTTATATGCGGGCAATTCACCCCTCCACTTT

size: NA
D: TRBD1
V: TRBV6-2/TRBV6-3
J: TRBJ2-2
CDR3: CASSPRGQGVGELFF
DNA: TGTGCCAGCAGCCCTCGTGGACAGGGGGTCGGGGAGCTGTTTTTT

size: once
D: NA
V: TRBV19
J: TRBJ1-3
CDR3: CASTTAGSQLISGNTIYF
DNA: TGTGCCAGTACGACGGCGGGTTCTCAGTTGATCTCTGGAAACACCATATATTTT

size: NA
D: TRBD1
V: TRBV10-2
J: TRBJ2-7
CDR3: CASSEQTGAIYEQYF
DNA: TGCGCCAGCAGTGAACAGACAGGGGCGATATACGAGCAGTACTTC

size: NA
D: TRBD1
V: TRBV9
J: TRBJ2-7
CDR3: CASSVATGESYEQYF
DNA: TGTGCCAGCAGCGTAGCGACAGGGGAGTCCTACGAGCAGTACTTC

size: NA
D: TRBD1
V: TRBV18
J: TRBJ1-1
CDR3: CASSPLQGELAFF
DNA: TGTGCCAGCTCCCCGCTACAGGGGGAGTTGGCTTTCTTT

size: NA
D: TRBD2
V: TRBV19
J: TRBJ2-1
CDR3: CASSLGLATHNEQFF
DNA: TGTGCCAGTAGTTTGGGACTAGCGACGCACAATGAGCAGTTCTTC

size: NA
D: TRBD1
V: TRBV7-9
J: TRBJ1-1
CDR3: CASSSRTGEDTEAFF
DNA: TGTGCCAGCAGCTCCAGGACAGGGGAGGACACTGAAGCTTTCTTT

size: few
D: NA
V: TRBV20-1
J: TRBJ1-2
CDR3: CSAKPGGYTF
DNA: TGCAGTGCTAAGCCGGGTGGCTACACCTTC

size: few
D: TRBD1
V: TRBV7-9
J: TRBJ2-2
CDR3: CASSLAPGQGDTGELFF
DNA: TGTGCCAGCAGCTTAGCCCCGGGACAGGGTGACACCGGGGAGCTGTTTTTT

size: NA
D: NA
V: TRBV7-9
J: TRBJ2-3
CDR3: CASSRLETRGTDTQYF
DNA: TGTGCCAGCAGCCGCCTAGAAACGAGGGGCACAGATACGCAGTATTTT

size: NA
D: TRBD1
V: TRBV7-8
J: TRBJ2-2
CDR3: CASSFDRAVWDTGELFF
DNA: TGTGCCAGCAGCTTCGACAGGGCCGTGTGGGACACCGGGGAGCTGTTTTTT